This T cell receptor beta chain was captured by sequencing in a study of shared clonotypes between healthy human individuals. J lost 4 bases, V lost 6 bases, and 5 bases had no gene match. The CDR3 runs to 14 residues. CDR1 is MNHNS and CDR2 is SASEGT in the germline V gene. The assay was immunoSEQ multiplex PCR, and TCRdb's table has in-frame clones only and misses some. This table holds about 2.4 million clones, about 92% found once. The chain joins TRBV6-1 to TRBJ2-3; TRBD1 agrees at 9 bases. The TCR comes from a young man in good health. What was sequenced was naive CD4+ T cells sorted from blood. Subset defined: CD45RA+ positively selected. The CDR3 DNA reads TGTGCCAGCAGCGCTTACAGGGGGCCAGATACGCAGTATTTT. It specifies CASSAYRGPDTQYF.